The clone carrying this T cell receptor beta chain was seen a few times. Antigen: not known. Germline lookup yields CDR1 MDHEN and CDR2 SYDVKM. With V trimmed by 4 bases and J by 0 bases, 17 bases remained unmatched. The CDR3 is 20 amino acids. This record comes from a study of blood T cells in healthy people across ages. Whole-study findings and limits: Diversity estimates drawn from one million T cells were deemed underestimates.

Primers used in a second PCR of about 7 to 12 cycles were a sample-barcoded 5' primer and a J-beta primer mix. TCRdb reanalysed the 5' RACE reads using MiXCR and keeps one entry per CDR3 protein. The sample contains roughly 1,100,000 distinct CDR3 sequences, about 25% of which appear only once. This sample was shared with a second study, whose subject was T cells of mothers and their children.

The material sequenced was blood. This chain joins TRBV28 and TRBJ2-1; 8 bases match TRBD1. The source of this sequence is a girl aged 2-15 years in good health. CDR3 in DNA: TGTGCCAGCAGTTCACCTTTCCTGACAGGGGTGGAAAACTCCTACAATGAGCAGTTCTTC. This translates into CASSSPFLTGVENSYNEQFF.